The rows below give T cell receptor beta chains drawn from one sample of a study of graft-versus-host responses after intestinal transplantation. Repertoires were generated with immunoSEQ multiplex PCR, while TCRdb's copy carries only in-frame clones and drops some. This table holds approximately 90,000 clones, around nine tenths found once. For these receptors, no antigen is known. The sequencing here drew on unstimulated CD8+ T cells sorted from spleen or lymph node cells, taken before intestinal transplant. The receptor source for this set is a human donor who received an intestinal transplant. Both conserved end residues are part of each CDR3. The D gene is left open where the match is weak. Clone size is shown for a subset of rows, as once, few, many or a class of expanded clone.

CDR3nt: TGTGCCAGCAGCTTCAGGGGGGATCAGCCCCAGCATTTT
CDR3aa: CASSFRGDQPQHF
abundance: .
d_gene: TRBD1
j_gene: TRBJ1-5
v_gene: TRBV7-6

CDR3nt: TGTGCCAGCAGCTTCTCAGATAACACCGGGGAGCTGTTTTTT
CDR3aa: CASSFSDNTGELFF
abundance: once
d_gene: .
j_gene: TRBJ2-2
v_gene: TRBV13

CDR3nt: TGTGCCAGCAGTGCGGTCCTAGCGGGACCGACCTACGAGCAGTACTTC
CDR3aa: CASSAVLAGPTYEQYF
abundance: .
d_gene: TRBD2
j_gene: TRBJ2-7
v_gene: TRBV6-1

CDR3nt: TGTGCCAGCAGTACCACAGGGAATGAGCAGTTCTTC
CDR3aa: CASSTTGNEQFF
abundance: .
d_gene: .
j_gene: TRBJ2-1
v_gene: TRBV6-1

CDR3nt: TGTGCCAGCAGTTACTCGACGGGGGGGCTCTACGAGCAGTACTTC
CDR3aa: CASSYSTGGLYEQYF
abundance: few
d_gene: TRBD2
j_gene: TRBJ2-7
v_gene: TRBV6-5

CDR3nt: TGTGCCAGCAGCATACCGACAGTGACAGGGTACAATGAGCAGTTCTTC
CDR3aa: CASSIPTVTGYNEQFF
abundance: .
d_gene: TRBD1
j_gene: TRBJ2-1
v_gene: TRBV5-6

CDR3nt: TGCGCCAGCAGTCAATCCCGGCTAGCGGGGGAGAATGAGCAGTTCTTC
CDR3aa: CASSQSRLAGENEQFF
abundance: .
d_gene: TRBD2
j_gene: TRBJ2-1
v_gene: TRBV23-1

CDR3nt: TGTGCCAGCACCGGCAGGGGGGCGAGCGGGGAGCTGTTTTTT
CDR3aa: CASTGRGASGELFF
abundance: .
d_gene: .
j_gene: TRBJ2-2
v_gene: TRBV2

CDR3nt: TGTGCCACCCCTCGGGCAGGGACGGCGGAGACCCAGTACTTC
CDR3aa: CATPRAGTAETQYF
abundance: .
d_gene: .
j_gene: TRBJ2-5
v_gene: TRBV19

CDR3nt: TGTGCCAGCAGCGTCGGTAGCGGGTACGAGCAGTACTTC
CDR3aa: CASSVGSGYEQYF
abundance: .
d_gene: TRBD2
j_gene: TRBJ2-7
v_gene: TRBV11-2

CDR3nt: TGTGCCAGCAGCTTAGGAACGGGACTAGCGGAGTACAATGAGCAGTTCTTC
CDR3aa: CASSLGTGLAEYNEQFF
abundance: .
d_gene: TRBD2
j_gene: TRBJ2-1
v_gene: TRBV7-6

CDR3nt: TGTGCCAGTAGTATGACCCCTGTTCTCACTGAAGCTTTCTTT
CDR3aa: CASSMTPVLTEAFF
abundance: .
d_gene: .
j_gene: TRBJ1-1
v_gene: TRBV19

CDR3nt: TGCGCCAGCAGTGGTTTGACCCTGGGGGCGCCTGAAGCTTTCTTT
CDR3aa: CASSGLTLGAPEAFF
abundance: once
d_gene: .
j_gene: TRBJ1-1
v_gene: TRBV10-2

CDR3nt: TGTGCCAGCAGTACAGGGGGCGCTTCCTACAATGAGCAGTTCTTC
CDR3aa: CASSTGGASYNEQFF
abundance: few
d_gene: TRBD1
j_gene: TRBJ2-1
v_gene: TRBV7-3

CDR3nt: TGTGCCAGCAGCCAGCTGTCGGATTTCATGAACACTGAAGCTTTCTTT
CDR3aa: CASSQLSDFMNTEAFF
abundance: few
d_gene: .
j_gene: TRBJ1-1
v_gene: TRBV16

CDR3nt: TGTGCCAGGACCACAGGGGTCAACACTGAAGCTTTCTTT
CDR3aa: CARTTGVNTEAFF
abundance: .
d_gene: TRBD1
j_gene: TRBJ1-1
v_gene: TRBV25-1

CDR3nt: TGTGCCAGCAGCGTATACGGGAGCTCCTACGAGCAGTACTTC
CDR3aa: CASSVYGSSYEQYF
abundance: .
d_gene: .
j_gene: TRBJ2-7
v_gene: TRBV9

CDR3nt: TGTGCCAGCAGTCTAAGGGACTACCAGATCGACGAGCAGTACTTC
CDR3aa: CASSLRDYQIDEQYF
abundance: .
d_gene: TRBD2
j_gene: TRBJ2-7
v_gene: TRBV27

CDR3nt: TGCGCCAGCAGCTTGGGCCCAATCGGGAGCGACACCGGGGAGCTGTTTTTT
CDR3aa: CASSLGPIGSDTGELFF
abundance: .
d_gene: .
j_gene: TRBJ2-2
v_gene: TRBV5-1

CDR3nt: TGCGCCAGCAGCTTGGCCGGTTCCACTGAAGCTTTCTTT
CDR3aa: CASSLAGSTEAFF
abundance: .
d_gene: .
j_gene: TRBJ1-1
v_gene: TRBV5-1

CDR3nt: TGTGCCAGCAGTTTATCTTGGGACCGAGGCTACGAGCAGTACTTC
CDR3aa: CASSLSWDRGYEQYF
abundance: .
d_gene: .
j_gene: TRBJ2-7
v_gene: TRBV27

CDR3nt: TGTGCCAGCAGCCTCCACCCGGATATAGCGGGATCGCCCGCAGGGGAGCAGTTCTTC
CDR3aa: CASSLHPDIAGSPAGEQFF
abundance: .
d_gene: TRBD2
j_gene: TRBJ2-1
v_gene: TRBV7-3

CDR3nt: TGTGCCAGCAGCTTGAGCGGGAAGATCTACGATGAGCAGTTCTTC
CDR3aa: CASSLSGKIYDEQFF
abundance: .
d_gene: TRBD2
j_gene: TRBJ2-1
v_gene: TRBV7-9

CDR3nt: TGCAGCGTCGTAACGACAGGGGTAGAGGAGACCCAGTACTTC
CDR3aa: CSVVTTGVEETQYF
abundance: .
d_gene: TRBD1
j_gene: TRBJ2-5
v_gene: TRBV29-1